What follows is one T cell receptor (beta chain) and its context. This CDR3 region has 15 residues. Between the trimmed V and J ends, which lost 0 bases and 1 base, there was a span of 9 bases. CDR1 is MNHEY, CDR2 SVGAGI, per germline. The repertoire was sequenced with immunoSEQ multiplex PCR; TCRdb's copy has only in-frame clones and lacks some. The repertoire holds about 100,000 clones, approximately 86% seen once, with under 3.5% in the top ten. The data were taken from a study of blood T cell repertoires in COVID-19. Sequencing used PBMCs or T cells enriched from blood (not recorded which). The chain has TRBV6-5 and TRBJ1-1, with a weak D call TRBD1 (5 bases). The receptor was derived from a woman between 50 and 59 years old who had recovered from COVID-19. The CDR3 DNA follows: TGTGCCAGCAGTTACTCCAGGGTTGGGAACACTGAAGCTTTCTTT. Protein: CASSYSRVGNTEAFF.